This T cell receptor (beta chain) is from a study of blood T cells in healthy people across ages. For every donor, a draw yielded approximately 9.8 milliliters of peripheral blood. The germline CDR1 and CDR2 sequences are ENHRY and SYGVKD. The CDR3 is 16 amino acids. The ends lost 10 bases at V and 0 bases at J; junction bases unmatched: 4. Study results and limitations: PBMCs were not sorted, which prevented a conclusive comparison of naive versus antigen-experienced cells. CMV status of donors was not determined, possibly confounding expanded clonotype changes.

This clonotype was seen a few times. Its specificity is not known. Primed by a sample-barcoded 5' primer and a J-beta primer mix, a second PCR proceeded for about 6 to 11 cycles. Carrying 12 random nucleotides, a template-switch adaptor labeled each individual cDNA molecule. TCRdb analysed the 5' RACE reads with MiXCR anew, one entry per CDR3 protein. The data hold about 800,000 distinct CDR3 sequences, with over 45% observed a single time. The V gene is TRBV10-3, the J gene TRBJ2-1; 15 bases are shared with TRBD2. The receptor was derived from a man between 25 and 39 years old in good health. Sequencing was done on a sample of blood. Here the CDR3 DNA reads TGTGCCACCGGGACTAGCGGGAGGAGCTCCTACAATGAGCAGTTCTTC. As protein: CATGTSGRSSYNEQFF.